The 20 T cell receptor beta chains below come from one sample, sequenced in a study of graft-versus-host responses after intestinal transplantation. Repertoires were generated with immunoSEQ multiplex PCR, while TCRdb's copy carries only in-frame clones and drops some. Of nearly 110,000 clones in the sample, 80% to 90% were seen once. For these TCRs, the target antigens are not known. The sequences come from unstimulated CD4+ T cells sorted from spleen or lymph node cells, collected before transplant. These receptor sequences come from a human donor who was the organ donor for an intestinal transplant.

As concerns this clone: The junction shows a germline mismatch at one end, possibly a read error. CDR3 region: CASSSRTGGGETQYF. In nucleotides, the CDR3 is TGTGCTAGCAGCTCAAGGACAGGGGGCGGGGAGACCCAGTACTTC. This chain joins TRBV7-7 and TRBJ2-5, with TRBD1 matching over 11 bases. This CDR3 has 15 residues. CDR1 and CDR2 from the germline V gene are SSHAT and FNYEAQ (reference sequence). Full variable domain (remainder filled in from reference TRBV7-7 and TRBJ2-5): GAGVSQSPRYKVTKRGQDVTLRCDPISSHATLYWYQQALGQGPEFLTYFNYEAQPDKSGLPSDRFSAERPEGSISTLTIQRTEQRDSAMYRCASSSRTGGGETQYFGPGTRLLVL.

The chain has TRBV11-2 and TRBJ1-1; D ambiguous. Germline V lookup: CDR1 SGHAT, CDR2 FQNNGV. The V end lost 1 base, the J end lost 0 bases, and 9 bases lay between the germline ends. The CDR3 spans 15 residues. DNA of the CDR3: TGTGCCAGCAGCTTAGTCCCGGGCATGAACACTGAAGCTTTCTTT. This codes for CASSLVPGMNTEAFF.

V gene TRBV6-1 combines with J gene TRBJ1-1; the match to TRBD1 covers 7 bases. Germline assignment: CDR1 MNHNS and CDR2 SASEGT. V lost 6 bases to trimming and J lost 5 bases; unmatched junction nucleotides: 12. This CDR3 comprises 15 residues. CDR3 sequence (DNA): TGTGCCAGCAGGGCTATACAGGGGATGGGGACTGAAGCTTTCTTT. Amino acid sequence: CASRAIQGMGTEAFF.

The rearrangement links TRBV6-1 to TRBJ1-3; D is undetermined. CDR3 length: 14 residues. Looked up from germline, CDR1 is MNHNS and CDR2 is SASEGT. V was cut by 10 bases and J by 2 bases, with 15 bases left in between. CDR3 bases: TGTGCCACCTTATCCTTACCTGCTGGAAACACCATATATTTT. This sequence encodes CATLSLPAGNTIYF.

This chain links TRBV9 with TRBJ1-1; D not certain. V lost 0 bases and J lost 5, with 8 bases in between. There are 13 residues in the CDR3. Germline V gene sequence: CDR1 SGDLS, CDR2 YYNGEE. The CDR3 sequence is CASSVGPATEAFF. The CDR3 DNA follows: TGTGCCAGCAGCGTAGGACCAGCGACTGAAGCTTTCTTT.

The genes are TRBV6-1 and TRBJ2-1; D is uncertain. The CDR3 sequence is 10 residues long. The ends were cut back, 6 bases at V and 7 bases at J, with 4 bases in the middle. CDR1 is MNHNS and CDR2 is SASEGT in the germline V gene. In nucleotides, the CDR3 is TGTGCCAGCAGACTAAATGAGCAGTTCTTC. Protein: CASRLNEQFF.

This chain joins TRBV19 and TRBJ1-1; the match to TRBD1 covers 7 bases. This CDR3 is built from 14 residues. Looked up from germline, CDR1 is LNHDA and CDR2 is SQIVND (reference sequence). J was trimmed by 4 bases and V by 5 bases; bases with no gene match: 7. As DNA, the CDR3 is TGTGCCAGTAGTGTCCAGGGGGGTCCCACTGAAGCTTTCTTT. As protein: CASSVQGGPTEAFF.

The J gene is TRBJ1-2, the V gene TRBV6-6; 7 nucleotides line up with TRBD1. Germline loops: CDR1 MNHNY, CDR2 SVGAGI (reference sequence). J lost 13 bases, V lost 4 bases, and 9 bases had no gene match. This CDR3 region has 12 residues. This CDR3 is CASSSDRVSSTF. CDR3 sequence (DNA): TGTGCCAGCAGTTCAGACAGGGTTTCGTCCACCTTC.

V and J are TRBV2 and TRBJ2-2; 13 bases map to TRBD2. The V and J ends lost 4 bases and 4 bases, in that order; junction bases with no gene match: 6. CDR3 length equals 17 residues. Germline lookup yields CDR1 SNHLY and CDR2 FYNNEI. Here the CDR3 reads CASSVTSGRPPTGELFF. CDR3 bases: TGTGCCAGCAGTGTGACTAGCGGGAGGCCACCCACCGGGGAGCTGTTTTTT.

This clone was counted once. The chain combines TRBV6-1 with TRBJ1-2; D unclear. With 0 bases removed from V and 3 bases from J, the gap between germline ends came to 2 bases. In germline, CDR1 is MNHNS, CDR2 SASEGT. The CDR3 covers 12 residues. CDR3 residues: CASSEAYYGYTF. As DNA, the CDR3 is TGTGCCAGCAGTGAAGCTTACTATGGCTACACCTTC.

The chain employs TRBV6-5 and TRBJ2-7; 7 bases match TRBD2. V was clipped by 5 bases and J by 1 base; unmatched bases: 8. CDR3 length: 15 amino acids. CDR1 and CDR2 (germline): MNHEY, SVGAGI. The CDR3 sequence is CASSVTGLGSYEQYF. As DNA, the CDR3 is TGTGCCAGCAGTGTAACCGGACTAGGATCCTACGAGCAGTACTTC.

The V call is TRBV9, the J call TRBJ2-1; 14 bases line up with TRBD2. Germline V gene sequence: CDR1 SGDLS, CDR2 YYNGEE. The V gene end was trimmed by 3 bases and the J gene end by 8 bases; junction bases not matched to a gene: 7. The CDR3 sequence is 16 residues long. The CDR3 DNA reads as TGTGCCAGCAGCGCCCTGACTAGCGGGAGGGTGGATGAGCAGTTCTTC. It yields the protein CASSALTSGRVDEQFF.

The chain carries TRBV19 and TRBJ1-3, with D possibly being TRBD1 (6 bases). Germline-derived CDR1 and CDR2 are LNHDA and SQIVND (reference sequence). The V end was cut by 5 bases, the J end by 0 bases, with 14 bases between. This CDR3 has 16 amino acids. The CDR3 spells CASSLRDTSSGNTIYF. The CDR3, as DNA: TGTGCCAGTAGTCTAAGGGACACGAGCTCTGGAAACACCATATATTTT.

This clone was detected once. This chain joins TRBV5-4 and TRBJ2-5; possible D gene TRBD1, 7 bases. The CDR3 spans 15 residues. In germline, CDR1 is SGHNT, CDR2 YYREEE (reference sequence). V lost 5 bases and J lost 2, with 16 bases in between. The CDR3: CASSPEGQQQETQYF. The CDR3, as DNA: TGTGCCAGCAGTCCGGAGGGACAGCAACAAGAGACCCAGTACTTC.

This chain joins TRBV18 and TRBJ2-7, with 7 bases matching TRBD2. The J segment lost 6 bases and the V segment lost 5 bases, leaving 7 bases of the junction unmatched. This CDR3 region has 13 residues. In germline, CDR1 is KGHSH, CDR2 LQKENI. CDR3 in DNA: TGTGCCAGCTCAAGGGCTAGCGGTGCCGAGCAGTACTTC. Its translation is CASSRASGAEQYF.

V usage is TRBV6-1 and J usage is TRBJ1-2; D ambiguous. Trimming left V 1 base short and J 8 bases short, with 14 bases between. The germline V gene encodes CDR1 MNHNS and CDR2 SASEGT. This CDR3 contains 14 residues. For the CDR3, the DNA is TGTGCCAGCAGTGAAGGTTCCCGGGCCGGAGGCTACACCTTC. This gives the protein CASSEGSRAGGYTF.

The chain carries TRBV28 and TRBJ2-5; TRBD2 matches 7 bases. Looked up from germline, CDR1 is MDHEN and CDR2 is SYDVKM. There are 16 residues in the CDR3. J lost 4 bases, V lost 5 bases, and 13 bases had no gene match. CDR3 sequence (DNA): TGTGCCAGCAGTCCCCCCGCTGGGGGGGATTCAGAGACCCAGTACTTC. This codes for CASSPPAGGDSETQYF.

This clone was seen more than once but under ten times. The J gene is TRBJ2-7, the V gene TRBV19, with 8 bases lining up with TRBD1. Per the germline V gene, CDR1 is LNHDA and CDR2 is SQIVND (reference sequence). The CDR3 runs 14 residues. Trimming took 7 bases from V and 0 from J; bases not matched to a gene: 5. The CDR3 spells CASNRQGSSYEQYF. The DNA of the CDR3 is TGTGCCAGTAATCGACAGGGGAGCTCCTACGAGCAGTACTTC.

The chain couples TRBV19 to TRBJ2-3, with 9 bases aligning to TRBD2. The trim removed 6 bases at V and 3 bases at J, leaving 4 bases unmatched. This CDR3 region has 14 residues. Germline loops: CDR1 LNHDA, CDR2 SQIVND (reference sequence). CDR3 sequence: CASRNSGRTDTQYF. CDR3 nucleotide sequence: TGTGCCAGTAGGAATAGCGGGAGAACAGATACGCAGTATTTT. Full variable domain (remainder filled in from reference TRBV19 and TRBJ2-3): DGGITQSPKYLFRKEGQNVTLSCEQNLNHDAMYWYRQDPGQGLRLIYYSQIVNDFQKGDIAEGYSVSREKKESFPLTVTSAQKNPTAFYLCASRNSGRTDTQYFGPGTRLTVL.

V is TRBV18 and J is TRBJ1-1; TRBD1 matches 7 bases. In germline, CDR1 is KGHSH, CDR2 LQKENI. The CDR3 is 15 residues long. The V gene end was trimmed by 2 bases and the J gene end by 4 bases; junction bases not matched to a gene: 7. Here the CDR3 DNA reads TGTGCCAGCTCACCAGCTAAGACAGGGACCACTGAAGCTTTCTTT. Its translation: CASSPAKTGTTEAFF.